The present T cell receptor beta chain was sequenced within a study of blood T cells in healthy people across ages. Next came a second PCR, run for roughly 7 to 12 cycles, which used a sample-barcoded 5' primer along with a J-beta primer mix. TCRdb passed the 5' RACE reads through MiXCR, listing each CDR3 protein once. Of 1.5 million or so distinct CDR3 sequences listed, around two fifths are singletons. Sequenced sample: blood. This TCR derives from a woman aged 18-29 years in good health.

The CDR3 spells CASSQRLAGTPYNEQFF. Here the CDR3 DNA reads TGCGCCAGCAGCCAACGGCTAGCGGGGACACCCTACAATGAGCAGTTCTTC. The V and J genes are TRBV4-1 and TRBJ2-1, with 9 bases lining up with TRBD2. J gave up 2 bases and V 2 bases, and 7 bases lay outside the gene matches. The CDR3 covers 17 residues. Germline V gene data show CDR1 as MGHRA and CDR2 as YSYEKL.